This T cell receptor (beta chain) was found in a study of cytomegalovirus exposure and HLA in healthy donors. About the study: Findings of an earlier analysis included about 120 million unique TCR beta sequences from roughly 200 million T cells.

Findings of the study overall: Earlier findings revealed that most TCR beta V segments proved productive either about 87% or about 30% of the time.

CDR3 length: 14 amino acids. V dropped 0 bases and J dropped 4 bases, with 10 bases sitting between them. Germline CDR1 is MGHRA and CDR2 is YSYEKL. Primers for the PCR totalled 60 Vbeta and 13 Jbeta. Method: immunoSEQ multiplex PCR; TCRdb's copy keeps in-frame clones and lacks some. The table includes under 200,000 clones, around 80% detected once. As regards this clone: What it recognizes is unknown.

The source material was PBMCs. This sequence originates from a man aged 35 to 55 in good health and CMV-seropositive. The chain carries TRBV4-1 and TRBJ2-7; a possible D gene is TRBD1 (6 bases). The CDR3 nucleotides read TGCGCCAGCAGCCAAGAGGGGGCAGGGTACGAGCAGTACTTC. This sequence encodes CASSQEGAGYEQYF.